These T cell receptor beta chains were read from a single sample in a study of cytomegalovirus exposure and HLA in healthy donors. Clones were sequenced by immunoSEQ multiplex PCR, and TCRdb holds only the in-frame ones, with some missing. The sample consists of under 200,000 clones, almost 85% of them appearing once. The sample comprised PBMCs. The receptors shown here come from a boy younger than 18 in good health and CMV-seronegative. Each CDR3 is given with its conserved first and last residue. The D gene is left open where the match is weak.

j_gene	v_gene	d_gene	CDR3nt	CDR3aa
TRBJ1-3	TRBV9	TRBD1	TGTGCCAGCAGCGTCCATGACAGGGTCTCTGGAAACACCATATATTTT	CASSVHDRVSGNTIYF
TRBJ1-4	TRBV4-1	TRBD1	TGCGCCAGCAGGGCGGACAGGGGGCATGAAAAACTGTTTTTT	CASRADRGHEKLFF
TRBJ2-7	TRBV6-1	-	TGTGCCAGCAGTGAAGGTGGGGCGTACGAGCAGTACTTC	CASSEGGAYEQYF
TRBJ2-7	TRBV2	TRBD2	TGTGCCAGCCGTAAACTAGCGGGGGGCCCCTACGAGCAGTACTTC	CASRKLAGGPYEQYF
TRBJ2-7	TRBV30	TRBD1	TGTGCCTGGAGTGTAGCAGGGGGTTTCTACGAGCAGTACTTC	CAWSVAGGFYEQYF
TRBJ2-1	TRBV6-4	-	TGTGCCAGCAGTGTGGACAGCACCACTCTCAATGAGCAGTTCTTC	CASSVDSTTLNEQFF
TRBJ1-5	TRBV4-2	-	TGTGCCAGCAGCCAAGTTGAAGCCAGCAATCAGCCCCAGCATTTT	CASSQVEASNQPQHF
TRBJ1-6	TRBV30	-	TGTGCCTGGAGTGACAGATCCCAAAATTCACCCCTCCACTTT	CAWSDRSQNSPLHF
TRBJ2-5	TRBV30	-	TGTGCCTCACAGGGAGAAGAGACCCAGTACTTC	CASQGEETQYF
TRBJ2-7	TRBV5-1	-	TGCGCCAGCAGCTTGGGCCCCGCGGGCCTGCCCTACGAGCAGTACTTC	CASSLGPAGLPYEQYF
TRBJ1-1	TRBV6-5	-	TGTGCCAGCAGTTCAGATGGGAGGAACACTGAAGCTTTCTTT	CASSSDGRNTEAFF
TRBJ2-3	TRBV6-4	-	TGTGCCAGCAGTGACGGCGGGGACTCAGATACGCAGTATTTT	CASSDGGDSDTQYF
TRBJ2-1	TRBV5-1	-	TGCGCCAGCAGCTTGGGAGATATCCAACTTGTTGAGCAGTTCTTC	CASSLGDIQLVEQFF
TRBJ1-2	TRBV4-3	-	TGCGCCAGCAGCCCCGGTTTGATGGTCGCTATAACCTTC	CASSPGLMVAITF
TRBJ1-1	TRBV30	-	TGTGCCTGGAGTGTAGGAGGCATAGGGTTGAACACTGAAGCTTTCTTT	CAWSVGGIGLNTEAFF
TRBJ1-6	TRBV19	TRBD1	TGTGCCAGTAGTGGAGGACAGGGTCGATCACCCCTCCACTTT	CASSGGQGRSPLHF
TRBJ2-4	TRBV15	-	TGTGCCACCAGCAACAGCCTCAAAAACATTCAGTACTTC	CATSNSLKNIQYF